The 8 T cell receptor beta chains listed next were all sequenced from one sample in a study of tumor and adjacent non-tumor tissue in lung cancer. TCRbeta libraries were built with three rounds of nested PCR, modified from ARM-PCR. TCRdb used MiXCR to reprocess the multiplex PCR reads, holding one entry per CDR3 protein. Found here are approximately 44,000 distinct CDR3 sequences, 60% of them singletons; the top ten hold 45%. RNA was extracted from bulk tissue without any cell sorting. Distant lung tissue was collected more than 3 cm away from the tumor edge. The sequenced material came from distant non-tumor lung tissue. These receptor sequences come from a man in his forties or fifties with non-small cell lung cancer.

In this sample, this clonotype turned up once. One end of the junction is discordant with germline, which a read error may explain. The chain is built from TRBV11-2 and TRBJ2-7; tentatively, D is TRBD1 (6 bases). The CDR3 is 14 amino acids. The germline CDR1 and CDR2 sequences are SGHAT and FQNNGV. CDR3 region: CASSLAFTGYEQHF. The CDR3 DNA is TGTGCCAGCAGTTTAGCCTTCACAGGGTACGAGCAACACTTC.

This clonotype was found once. A junction end diverges from the germline sequence, so it may reflect a read error. V and J are TRBV7-9 and TRBJ1-3; maybe TRBD1 (5 bases). The germline gives CDR1 SEHNR, CDR2 FQNEAQ (reference sequence). The CDR3 contains 16 residues. The CDR3 nucleotides read TGTGCCAGTAGCTTACATACAGGCACCTTTGGAAACACCATATATTTT. Residues: CASSLHTGTFGNTIYF.

Of note for this clonotype: A much larger clonotype is one base distant, so this may be a read error. This chain uses TRBV5-1 with TRBJ2-5; D possibly matches TRBD1 or TRBD2 (5 bases each). The CDR3 totals 15 residues. Germline-derived CDR1 and CDR2 are SGHRS and YFSETQ. The CDR3 loop reads CTSSLEGSFGGVEFF. The CDR3 nucleotides read TGCACCAGCAGCTTGGAAGGGTCCTTTGGGGGAGTGGAGTTTTTC.

This clonotype was counted once. The chain recombines TRBV10-3 with TRBJ2-3; 12 nucleotides line up with TRBD2. CDR3 length equals 16 residues. Germline CDR1 ENHRY, CDR2 SYGVKD. Unmatched junction bases numbered 2, after V lost 4 bases and J lost 0 bases. CDR3 sequence: CAISGTSGESTDTQYF. CDR3 coding DNA: TGTGCCATCAGTGGGACTAGCGGGGAGAGCACAGATACGCAGTATTTT.

Concerning this clonotype: This may stem from a read error, because a much larger clone lies one nucleotide away. The V and J genes are TRBV6-6 and TRBJ2-7, with 8 bases matching TRBD1. Trimming took 1 base from V and 7 from J; bases not matched to a gene: 6. CDR1 MNHNY and CDR2 SVGAGI come from the germline V gene (reference sequence). The CDR3 has 14 residues. The CDR3 DNA reads TGTGCCAGCAGTTACTTGCAGGGGGCTAGAGAGCAGTACTTC. Translated, it gives CASSYLQGAREQYF.

This chain uses TRBV7-9 with TRBJ2-5; D uncertain. The germline gives CDR1 SEHNR, CDR2 FQNEAQ (reference sequence). The CDR3 contains 15 residues. Trimming pared 5 bases from V and 1 base from J, leaving 14 bases between. The CDR3: CASSPSQLVQETQYF. The DNA for the CDR3 is TGTGCCAGCAGCCCTTCCCAGCTAGTCCAAGAGACCCAGTACTTC.

In its sample, this clonotype was seen many times. The chain joins TRBV6-1 to TRBJ1-5; 11 bases are a match to TRBD1. V trimming: 8 bases; J trimming: 2 bases; junction bases outside the gene matches: 11. The CDR3 covers 17 residues. Germline V gene lookup returns CDR1 MNHNS and CDR2 SASEGT. CDR3 DNA sequence: TGTGCCAGCCTACCCGGACAGGGGGCTGGGGGCAATCAGCCCCAGCATTTT. This gives the protein CASLPGQGAGGNQPQHF.

A remark on this clonotype: This sequence may be a read error, since a much larger clone differs from it by one base. CDR3 sequence: CASTLQRGGQFF. Here the CDR3 DNA reads TGTGCCAGCACTTTACAGCGGGGGGGTCAGTTCTTC. V usage is TRBV28 and J usage is TRBJ2-1; 10 bases fit TRBD2. The CDR3 has 12 amino acids. From germline, CDR1 is MDHEN and CDR2 SYDVKM.